These T cell receptor beta chains were read from a single sample in a study of CD8+ T cells in alopecia areata. Data came from immunoSEQ multiplex PCR; TCRdb stores just in-frame clones and leaves some out. The table lists 110,000 to 150,000 clones, around 60% of them singletons. The input for sequencing was CD4+ T cells sorted from blood, taken at week 0. Source of these receptors: a human donor with alopecia areata. Each CDR3 is given without its conserved first and last residue. The order of the fields is J gene, CDR3 length, V gene, CDR3 protein.

J: TRBJ1-2
length: 12
V: TRBV6-6
CDR3: ASSEIGGRIGYT

J: TRBJ2-1
length: 13
V: TRBV15
CDR3: ATSREGPLNNEQF

J: TRBJ2-1
length: 13
V: TRBV5-6
CDR3: ASSPGQGSYNEQF

J: TRBJ2-3
length: 13
V: TRBV9
CDR3: ASSFGGGPTDTQY

J: TRBJ1-5
length: 12
V: TRBV6-5
CDR3: ASSPGTGNQPQH

J: TRBJ2-1
length: 13
V: TRBV9
CDR3: ASSSHGRGDNEQF

J: TRBJ1-2
length: 11
V: TRBV2
CDR3: ASSRTGGYGYT

J: TRBJ2-7
length: 13
V: TRBV9
CDR3: ASSVASGGYYEQY

J: TRBJ2-1
length: 9
V: TRBV20-1
CDR3: SARDSLGQF

J: TRBJ1-2
length: 13
V: TRBV30
CDR3: AWSVPGQGAYGYT

J: TRBJ2-3
length: 13
V: TRBV29-1
CDR3: SVDGTQGLTDTQY

J: TRBJ1-2
length: 10
V: TRBV2
CDR3: ASSEDSYGYT

J: TRBJ2-1
length: 15
V: TRBV5-1
CDR3: ASSLLLAGGNYNEQF

J: TRBJ2-7
length: 12
V: TRBV4-1
CDR3: ASSPRVEGDEQY

J: TRBJ1-5
length: 14
V: TRBV29-1
CDR3: SAAGTGGDGGQPQH

J: TRBJ1-5
length: 10
V: TRBV7-2
CDR3: ASSLRGQPQH

J: TRBJ1-4
length: 11
V: TRBV27
CDR3: ASRGTGGEKLF

J: TRBJ1-2
length: 12
V: TRBV18
CDR3: ASSQGRGTYGYT

J: TRBJ1-1
length: 10
V: TRBV5-1
CDR3: ASRTANTEAF

J: TRBJ1-3
length: 15
V: TRBV30
CDR3: AWNLLLTGTSGNTIY

J: TRBJ1-1
length: 13
V: TRBV2
CDR3: ASSLNTGMNTEAF

J: TRBJ2-5
length: 11
V: TRBV30
CDR3: AEGRQSGGAQY

J: TRBJ1-6
length: 14
V: TRBV4-1
CDR3: ASSQDWAGQNSPLH

J: TRBJ1-2
length: 13
V: TRBV6-5
CDR3: ASSYSGWTGGGYT

J: TRBJ1-1
length: 13
V: TRBV18
CDR3: ASSPSGPGGTEAF

J: TRBJ2-3
length: 11
V: TRBV9
CDR3: ASSFRDADTQY